A single sample is the source of the 28 T cell receptor beta chains below, sequenced in a study of tumor-infiltrating lymphocytes in primary liver carcinoma. Blood RNA came from unsorted whole blood; germline DNA was also extracted. Reverse transcription of roughly 480 ng total RNA with a constant-region primer produced TCR beta cDNA. A slightly modified ARM-PCR protocol with three nested multiplex PCR rounds produced these TCR beta libraries. TRBV1-TRBV30 forward and Cbeta reverse primers drove the first two roughly 10-cycle rounds. TCRdb re-called the multiplex PCR reads through MiXCR, storing one row per CDR3 protein. The sample gives approximately 320,000 distinct CDR3 sequences, about three fifths of which show up once; over 15% is in the top ten. The sample taken for sequencing was peripheral blood. The receptors were gathered from a woman under 40 with primary liver carcinoma and hepatitis B virus infection.

This clonotype was recorded at least ten times. This chain uses TRBV4-3 with TRBJ1-2; D unresolved. CDR3 length equals 15 residues. Looked up from germline, CDR1 is LGHNA and CDR2 is YSLEER. Between the trimmed V and J ends, which lost 0 bases and 6 bases, there was a span of 14 bases. The CDR3 nucleotides are TGCGCCAGCAGCCAAGATCTCGGTGGCCCAAATGGCTACACCTTC. This gives the protein CASSQDLGGPNGYTF.

As for this clonotype: A much larger clone differs from this one at a single base, so this may be a read error. This CDR3 is missing its conserved last phenylalanine or tryptophan, likely due to a read error. V is TRBV12-3 or TRBV12-4 and J is TRBJ2-1; D not resolved. V lost 6 bases to trimming and J lost 4 bases, with 13 bases between them. The CDR3 has 14 amino acids. In DNA, the CDR3 is TGTGCCAGCAGATCGGCGAACTATTACAATGAGCAGTTCCTC. Its translation is CASRSANYYNEQFL.

With regard to this clonotype: Since a much larger clone is just one base distant, this may be a read error. The chain is built from TRBV6-6 and TRBJ2-4; 10 positions match TRBD2. The CDR3 is made up of 14 amino acids. The germline CDR1 and CDR2 sequences are MNHNY and SVGAGI (reference sequence). CDR3 coding DNA: TGTGCCAGCAGACAGGGACTAGCGAAAAACTTTCAGTACTTC. It yields the protein CASRQGLAKNFQYF.

The genes are TRBV6-6 and TRBJ2-2; maybe TRBD1 (5 bases). V lost 3 bases and J lost 6, with 20 bases in between. The CDR3 covers 17 residues. CDR1 and CDR2 from the germline V gene are MNHNY and SVGAGI (reference sequence). As DNA, the CDR3 is TGTGCCAGCAGTTATTCCCCCCAAGGGGCTCCCGCCGGGGAGCTGTTTTTT. Translation gives CASSYSPQGAPAGELFF.

This clonotype was counted many times. The chain uses TRBV4-3 and TRBJ2-1, with TRBD2 matching 12 bases. V was pared by 0 bases and J by 4 bases, with 13 bases of the junction left unmatched. Germline loops: CDR1 LGHNA, CDR2 YSLEER. The CDR3 extends over 20 amino acids. In nucleotides, the CDR3 is TGCGCCAGCAGCCAAGATACGCGCCTAGCGGGAGGGCCCATTTACAATGAGCAGTTCTTC. This codes for CASSQDTRLAGGPIYNEQFF.

In this sample, this clonotype turned up a few times. Because the CDR3 is missing its conserved closing phenylalanine or tryptophan, this is likely a read error. This chain links TRBV4-1 with TRBJ2-7; 7 nucleotides match TRBD1. Germline assignment: CDR1 MGHRA and CDR2 YSYEKL. Unmatched junction bases numbered 12, after V lost 2 bases and J lost 5 bases. The CDR3 loop spans 16 amino acids. This CDR3 reads CASSQWAPTGIDEQYL. CDR3 bases: TGCGCCAGCAGCCAATGGGCCCCGACAGGGATCGACGAGCAGTACCTC.

With regard to this clonotype: One junction end does not reproduce the germline sequence, and a read error may be involved. The V gene is TRBV4-1, the J gene TRBJ2-1, with TRBD1 matching over 10 bases. CDR1 is MGHRA and CDR2 is YSYEKL in the germline V gene. CDR3 length equals 20 residues. This chain's CDR3 is CASSQDRNLWGQGTHNDQFF. The CDR3 DNA reads TGCGCCAGCAGCCAAGATCGGAATCTTTGGGGACAGGGGACCCACAATGATCAGTTCTTC.

V usage is TRBV5-1 and J usage is TRBJ2-2; the D gene is possibly TRBD1 (5 bases). Trimming cost V 7 bases and J 4 bases, with 11 bases left between them. CDR1 and CDR2 (germline): SGHRS, YFSETQ. This CDR3 has 13 amino acids. The CDR3, as DNA: TGCGCCAGCTCAGTAGGGGTCACCGGGGAGCTGTTTTTT. This codes for CASSVGVTGELFF.

About this clonotype itself: Possible read error: a much larger clone is one base away. The chain combines TRBV6-1 with TRBJ2-3; D is possibly TRBD1 (6 bases). CDR3 length equals 16 residues. Deletions cut 7 bases from V and 0 bases from J, with 17 bases between. Germline CDR1 is MNHNS and CDR2 is SASEGT. CDR3 amino acids: CASNGRTGKSTDTQYF. In nucleotides, the CDR3 is TGTGCCAGCAATGGACGAACAGGGAAGAGCACAGATACGCAGTATTTT.

This clonotype was observed a few times. The V gene is TRBV24-1, the J gene TRBJ2-4; D is possibly TRBD2 (6 bases). V lost 3 bases and J lost 8, with 10 bases in between. Looked up from germline, CDR1 is KGHDR and CDR2 is SFDVKD. CDR3 size: 13 residues. CDR3 coding DNA: TGTGCCACCAGTGATCCCCCGGGGGACATTCAGTACTTC. It yields the protein CATSDPPGDIQYF.

The V and J genes are TRBV28 and TRBJ2-5; 8 positions match TRBD2. The CDR3 totals 13 residues. V dropped 5 bases and J dropped 7; count of bases not matched to a gene: 6. The V gene's germline CDR1 is MDHEN and CDR2 SYDVKM. For the CDR3, the DNA is TGTGCCAGCAGTCTTGGACTAGCTTGGACCCAGTACTTC. Translating gives CASSLGLAWTQYF.

This clonotype was picked up many times. The chain has TRBV6-5 and TRBJ2-1, with D perhaps matching TRBD2 (6 bases). Germline V gives CDR1 MNHEY, CDR2 SVGAGI. The CDR3 runs 12 residues. V lost 7 bases, J lost 9 bases, and 13 bases lay in between. In DNA form, the CDR3 reads TGTGCCAGCACCCTACCCGGGGGTGAGCAGTTCTTC. Translated, it gives CASTLPGGEQFF.

With respect to this clonotype: The CDR3 ends on some other residue instead of the conserved phenylalanine or tryptophan, so this is likely a read error. The J gene is TRBJ2-5, the V gene TRBV28; tentatively, D is TRBD1 (6 bases). The CDR3 has 16 residues. The germline gives CDR1 MDHEN, CDR2 SYDVKM. V was pared by 4 bases and J by 0 bases, with 15 bases between. The CDR3 is CASSSPGQPYQETQYL. CDR3 coding DNA: TGTGCCAGCAGTTCCCCCGGACAGCCGTACCAAGAGACCCAGTACCTC.

The V call is TRBV7-2, the J call TRBJ2-4; tentatively, D is TRBD2 (5 bases). The germline V and J ends were trimmed by 5 bases and 12 bases, with 17 bases remaining between them. From germline, CDR1 is SGHTA and CDR2 FQGNSA. This CDR3 region has 13 residues. CDR3 sequence reads: CASSIWETFDQYF. In nucleotides, the CDR3 is TGTGCCAGCAGCATCTGGGAGACTTTTGATCAGTACTTC.

The chain employs TRBV28 and TRBJ1-3; D may be TRBD1 (5 bases). Trimming stripped 2 bases from V and 4 bases from J, with 9 bases between. Germline V gene lookup returns CDR1 MDHEN and CDR2 SYDVKM. The CDR3 spans 14 residues. CDR3 nucleotides: TGTGCCAGCAGTTTACCCAGGGTCGGAAACACCATATATTTT. Translation gives CASSLPRVGNTIYF.

The chain links TRBV7-9 to TRBJ2-1; TRBD2 agrees at 7 bases. V gave up 4 bases and J gave up 0 bases; unmatched junction bases: 3. The germline V gene encodes CDR1 SEHNR and CDR2 FQNEAQ (reference sequence). The CDR3 length is 15 residues. CDR3 in DNA: TGTGCCAGCAGCTCGGGACTAAGCTCCTACAATGAGCAGTTCTTC. Its protein is CASSSGLSSYNEQFF.

This chain joins TRBV12-3 or TRBV12-4 and TRBJ2-1; TRBD1 or TRBD2 may be the D gene (6 bases each). The V gene lost 3 bases and the J gene lost 0 bases, with 15 bases spanning the gap. The CDR3 sequence is 17 residues long. The CDR3 protein is CASSFPGASSSYNEQFF. Written as DNA, the CDR3 is TGTGCCAGCAGTTTTCCGGGGGCGTCGAGCTCCTACAATGAGCAGTTCTTC.

This clonotype occurred many times. The chain recombines TRBV29-1 with TRBJ2-3; 8 bases fit TRBD2. Germline V gene sequence: CDR1 SQVTM, CDR2 ANQGSEA. This CDR3 has 14 amino acids. J gave up 1 base and V 4 bases, and 4 bases lay outside the gene matches. CDR3 residues: CSVAGRAGTDTQYF. CDR3 DNA: TGCAGCGTTGCCGGGAGGGCCGGCACAGATACGCAGTATTTT.

The table lists this clonotype with a few counts. The chain couples TRBV12-3 or TRBV12-4 to TRBJ2-2; D may be TRBD2 (6 bases). This CDR3 comprises 16 residues. Trimming stripped 5 bases from V and 2 bases from J, with 15 bases between. CDR3 protein: CASSRRRGYNTGELFF. The CDR3 bases are TGTGCCAGCAGTCGGAGGAGGGGTTATAACACCGGGGAGCTGTTTTTT.

Of note for this clonotype: Compared with germline, one end of the junction differs, possibly owing to a read error. The genes are TRBV6-5 and TRBJ1-1; D may be TRBD1 (6 bases). CDR3 size: 15 residues. Germline CDR1 is MNHEY and CDR2 is SVGAGI. The CDR3 reads CASRVAGTLNAEAFF. In DNA, the CDR3 is TGTGCCAGCAGAGTAGCCGGGACACTGAACGCTGAAGCTTTCTTT.

On this clonotype: Possible read error: a much larger clone is one base away. The chain couples TRBV6-2 or TRBV6-3 to TRBJ2-1, with TRBD2 matching over 12 bases. The length of the CDR3 is 15 residues. Unmatched junction bases numbered 6, after V lost 6 bases and J lost 6 bases. The V gene's germline CDR1 is MNHEY and CDR2 SVGEGT. DNA of the CDR3: TGTGCCAGCAGCCGAACTAGCGGGGGGTGCAATGAGCAGTTCTTC. Its protein is CASSRTSGGCNEQFF.

The V and J genes are TRBV4-1 and TRBJ1-1; D possibly corresponds to TRBD1 (5 bases). Trimming removed 4 bases at V and 3 bases at J, with 12 bases between. This CDR3 contains 14 residues. Germline CDR1 and CDR2: MGHRA and YSYEKL. The CDR3 loop is CASSRLTEDTEAFF. For the CDR3, the DNA is TGCGCCAGCAGCCGACTGACAGAGGACACTGAAGCTTTCTTT.

J is TRBJ2-3 and V is TRBV4-2; TRBD2 aligns across 12 bases. Germline-derived CDR1 and CDR2 are LGHNA and YNFKEQ. The ends lost 0 bases at V and 4 bases at J; junction bases unmatched: 5. The CDR3 spans 17 residues. The CDR3 loop reads CASSQDRTSGMSDTQYF. For the CDR3, the DNA is TGTGCCAGCAGCCAAGATCGGACTAGCGGGATGTCAGATACGCAGTATTTT.

This clonotype was seen once. With a much larger clone just one base away, this may be a read error. Given the absence of the conserved phenylalanine or tryptophan at the CDR3 end, a read error is likely. This sequence joins TRBV29-1 and TRBJ1-1; 7 positions match TRBD1. CDR1 and CDR2 (germline): SQVTM, ANQGSEA. The V segment lost 6 bases and the J segment 6 bases; nucleotides outside the gene matches: 7. The CDR3 extends over 12 amino acids. CDR3: CSVLDRVAEAFI. The CDR3 nucleotides are TGCAGCGTCCTCGACAGGGTGGCTGAAGCTTTCATT.

As for this clonotype: A much larger clone differs by one base, so this may be a read error. The CDR3 does not close with the conserved phenylalanine or tryptophan, likely indicating a read error. The CDR3: CASRGGGGRTNEQFY. The CDR3 nucleotides read TGTGCCAGCAGAGGGGGGGGAGGGAGGACCAATGAGCAGTTCTAC. The chain has TRBV6-1 and TRBJ2-1, with a tentative D call TRBD2 (7 bases). Germline CDR1 is MNHNS and CDR2 is SASEGT. The CDR3 length is 15 residues. The V end lost 6 bases, the J end lost 6 bases, and 18 bases lay between the germline ends.

The chain couples TRBV5-1 to TRBJ2-1; 7 nucleotides agree with TRBD2. Germline V lookup: CDR1 SGHRS, CDR2 YFSETQ. V shed 4 bases, J shed 2 bases, and the junction held 9 bases outside the gene matches. The CDR3 runs 16 residues. CDR3 nucleotides: TGCGCCAGCAGCACCGGACTAGTTTCGACCTACAATGAGCAGTTCTTC. It is translated as CASSTGLVSTYNEQFF.

A single count supports this clonotype. An end of the junction differs from the germline gene, which may be a read error. Written as DNA, the CDR3 is TGCGTCAGCAGCCGGGACAGAACCCTCAATGAGCAGTTCTTC. It yields the protein CVSSRDRTLNEQFF. This chain links TRBV4-3 with TRBJ2-1; TRBD1 aligns across 7 bases. Per the germline V gene, CDR1 is LGHNA and CDR2 is YSLEER. CDR3 length equals 14 residues.

Concerning this clonotype: The junction differs from germline at one of its ends, possibly a read error. The chain is built from TRBV6-1 and TRBJ2-2, with 8 bases lining up with TRBD2. The germline V gene has CDR1 MNHNS and CDR2 SASEGT. This CDR3 is 16 amino acids long. This chain's CDR3 is CVSSKISGRNTGELFF. CDR3 bases: TGTGTCAGCAGCAAAATAAGCGGGAGAAACACCGGGGAGCTGTTTTTT.